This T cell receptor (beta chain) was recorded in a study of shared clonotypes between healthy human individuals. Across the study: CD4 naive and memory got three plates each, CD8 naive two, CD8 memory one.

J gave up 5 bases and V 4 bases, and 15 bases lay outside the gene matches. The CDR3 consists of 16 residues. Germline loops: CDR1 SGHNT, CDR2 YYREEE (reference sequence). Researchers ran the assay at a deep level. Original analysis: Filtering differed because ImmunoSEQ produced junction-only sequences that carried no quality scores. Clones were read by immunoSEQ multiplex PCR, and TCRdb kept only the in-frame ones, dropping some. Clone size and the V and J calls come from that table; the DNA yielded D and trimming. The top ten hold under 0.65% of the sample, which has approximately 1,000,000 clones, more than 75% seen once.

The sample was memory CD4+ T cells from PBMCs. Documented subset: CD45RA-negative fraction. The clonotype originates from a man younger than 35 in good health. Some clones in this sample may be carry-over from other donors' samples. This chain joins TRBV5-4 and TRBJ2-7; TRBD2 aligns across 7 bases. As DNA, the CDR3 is TGTGCCAGCAGCGGGACGGCTAGCGGACCTCTGAACGAGCAGTACTTC. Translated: CASSGTASGPLNEQYF.